A single sample is the source of the 7 T cell receptor beta chains below, sequenced in a study of blood T cells in healthy people across ages. Combining a sample-barcoded 5' primer with a J-beta primer mix, a second PCR ran for about 6 to 11 cycles. One entry per CDR3 protein results from TCRdb running MiXCR on the 5' RACE reads. The sample consists of about 780,000 distinct CDR3 sequences, roughly 60% of them appearing once. The specimen sequenced was blood. The receptors stem from a man aged 25 to 40 in good health.

Turning to this clonotype: The junction shows a germline mismatch at one end, possibly a read error. The V and J genes are TRBV7-2 and TRBJ2-5, with TRBD2 matching over 8 bases. Germline CDR1 and CDR2: SGHTA and FQGNSA. The CDR3 has 15 amino acids. The CDR3 reads CASSSRASGWNEQYF. The CDR3 bases are TGCGCCAGCAGTTCAAGGGCTAGCGGGTGGAATGAGCAGTACTTC.

The table lists this clonotype with a few counts. The V and J genes are TRBV25-1 and TRBJ1-1; D remains ambiguous. Trimming left V 3 bases short and J 4 bases short, with 9 bases between. Germline V CDR1 and CDR2: MGHDK, SYGVNS. The CDR3 contains 13 residues. As DNA, the CDR3 is TGTGCCAGCAGTGAGCGGGTGGGCACTGAAGCTTTCTTT. Encoded protein: CASSERVGTEAFF.

V usage is TRBV7-3 and J usage is TRBJ1-1, with no clear D. The V gene's germline CDR1 is SGHTA and CDR2 FQGTGA. Deletions cut 4 bases from V and 2 bases from J, with 11 bases between. The CDR3 is made up of 14 amino acids. The CDR3 DNA sequence: TGTGCCAGCAGCTCCCACGGCCCTAACACTGAAGCTTTCTTT. Protein: CASSSHGPNTEAFF.

The chain has TRBV6-5 and TRBJ2-3, with D unresolved. The CDR3 consists of 12 residues. Germline V gene lookup returns CDR1 MNHEY and CDR2 SVGAGI. Trimming left V 7 bases short and J 1 base short, with 6 bases between. The CDR3 nucleotides are TGTGCCAGCACGGGCCGCACAGATACGCAGTATTTT. Its translation: CASTGRTDTQYF.

The chain links TRBV9 to TRBJ2-7; D may be TRBD1 (6 bases). CDR1 is SGDLS, CDR2 YYNGEE, per germline. Trimming pared 0 bases from V and 5 bases from J, leaving 15 bases between. The CDR3 runs to 15 residues. CDR3 sequence reads: CASSVADRPSDEQYF. The DNA of the CDR3 is TGTGCCAGCAGCGTAGCGGACAGACCATCCGACGAGCAGTACTTC.

The chain is built from TRBV3-1 and TRBJ2-7, with 9 bases that match TRBD1. The CDR3 loop spans 17 amino acids. The germline V gene has CDR1 LGHDT and CDR2 YNNKEL (reference sequence). After removal of 0 bases from V and 2 bases from J, the junction contained 8 bases not matched to a gene. CDR3 protein: CASSQESPGTGPYEQYF. CDR3 sequence (DNA): TGTGCCAGCAGCCAAGAAAGCCCCGGGACAGGGCCCTACGAGCAGTACTTC.

The sample holds a few counts of this clonotype. V gene TRBV7-9 combines with J gene TRBJ1-1; TRBD1 might be the D (6 bases). Trimming pared 5 bases from V and 5 bases from J, leaving 12 bases between. In germline, CDR1 is SEHNR, CDR2 FQNEAQ (reference sequence). The CDR3 totals 13 residues. The CDR3 here is CASSVIQGTEAFF. In nucleotides, the CDR3 is TGTGCCAGCAGCGTTATACAGGGAACTGAAGCTTTCTTT.